This TCR beta chain was observed in a study of blood T cell repertoires in COVID-19. Whole-study context: The United States, Italy and Spain were the sources of the acute and convalescent COVID-19 samples. T cells, B-cell-depleted T cells, or PBMCs supplied cDNA or gDNA.

Original handling: How many nucleated cells were present was estimated from reference gene primer amplification. Sequenced by immunoSEQ multiplex PCR; TCRdb stores in-frame clones only, minus some. V and J calls and clone size follow that table, whereas D and trimming were derived from the DNA. The sample gives about 180,000 clones, about 86% of which show up once; roughly 8.7% is in the top ten. The CDR3 extends over 12 amino acids. CDR1 is SGHAT, CDR2 FQNNGV, per germline. V lost 5 bases to trimming and J lost 1 base, with 2 bases between them. The sequenced material came from peripheral blood. The clonotype was recovered from a man over 45 with active or convalescent COVID-19. V and J are TRBV11-2 and TRBJ2-2; D is unresolved. DNA for the CDR3: TGTGCCAGCAGCCTGAACACCGGGGAGCTGTTTTTT. It yields the protein CASSLNTGELFF.